The sequence of this T cell receptor beta chain was determined in a study of cytomegalovirus exposure and HLA in healthy donors. Study-level background: Earlier, roughly 180 million T cells were analyzed, and about 100 million unique TCR beta sequences were found among them. Approximately 85 million unique TCRs from HLA-typed donors made up an early data release.

The germline V gene encodes CDR1 SGHTA and CDR2 FQGNSA. The CDR3 length is 15 residues. Deletions cut 5 bases from V and 1 base from J, with 12 bases between. This clone has a single count. PCR amplification relied on 60 Vbeta primers (plus 13 Jbeta primers). Data came from immunoSEQ multiplex PCR; TCRdb stores just in-frame clones and leaves some out. The data show approximately 190,000 clones, around 86% seen once. The chain links TRBV7-2 to TRBJ1-5; D unresolved. Sequenced: PBMCs. The TCR comes from a man in his forties or fifties in good health and CMV-seropositive. CDR3 coding DNA: TGTGCCAGCAGCCCCCGGGGTGGAAGCAATCAGCCCCAGCATTTT. Its protein is CASSPRGGSNQPQHF.